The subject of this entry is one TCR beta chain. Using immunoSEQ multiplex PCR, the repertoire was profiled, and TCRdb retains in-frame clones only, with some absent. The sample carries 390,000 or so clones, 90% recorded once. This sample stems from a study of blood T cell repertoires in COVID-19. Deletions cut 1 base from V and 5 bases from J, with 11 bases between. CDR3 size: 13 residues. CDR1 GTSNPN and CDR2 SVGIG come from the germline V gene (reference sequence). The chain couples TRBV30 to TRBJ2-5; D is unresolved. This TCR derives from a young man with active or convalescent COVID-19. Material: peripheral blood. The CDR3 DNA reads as TGTGCCTGGAGTGCCCTACTCTCCGAGACCCAGTACTTC. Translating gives CAWSALLSETQYF.